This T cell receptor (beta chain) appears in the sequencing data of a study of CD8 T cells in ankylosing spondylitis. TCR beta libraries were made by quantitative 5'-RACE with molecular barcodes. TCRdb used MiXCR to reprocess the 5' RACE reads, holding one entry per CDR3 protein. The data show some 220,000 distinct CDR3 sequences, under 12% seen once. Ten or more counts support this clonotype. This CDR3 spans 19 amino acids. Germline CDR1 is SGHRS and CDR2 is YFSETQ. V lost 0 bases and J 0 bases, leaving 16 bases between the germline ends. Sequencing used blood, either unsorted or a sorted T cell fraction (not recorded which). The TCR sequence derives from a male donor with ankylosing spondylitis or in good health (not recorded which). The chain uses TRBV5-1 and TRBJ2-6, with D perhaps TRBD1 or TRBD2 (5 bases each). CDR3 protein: CASSLVGGTVASGANVLTF. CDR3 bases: TGCGCCAGCAGCTTGGTAGGTGGGACCGTCGCCTCTGGGGCCAACGTCCTGACTTTC.